This TCR beta chain was documented in a study of blood T cell repertoires in COVID-19. Per germline, CDR1 MDHEN and CDR2 SYDVKM. The CDR3 totals 12 residues. V lost 7 bases to trimming and J lost 13 bases, with 19 bases between them. Only in-frame clones appear in the TCRdb table, and some are missing; sequencing was by immunoSEQ multiplex PCR. The sample yields fewer than 150,000 clones, approximately 77% seen once. This chain links TRBV28 with TRBJ1-2; D perhaps matches TRBD1 (6 bases). The source of this sequence is a man aged 80 or over with acute or convalescent COVID-19. Sequencing was done on a sample of peripheral blood. CDR3 in amino acids: CASNSVTGKGTF. The CDR3 nucleotides are TGTGCCAGCAACAGCGTTACAGGGAAGGGCACCTTC.